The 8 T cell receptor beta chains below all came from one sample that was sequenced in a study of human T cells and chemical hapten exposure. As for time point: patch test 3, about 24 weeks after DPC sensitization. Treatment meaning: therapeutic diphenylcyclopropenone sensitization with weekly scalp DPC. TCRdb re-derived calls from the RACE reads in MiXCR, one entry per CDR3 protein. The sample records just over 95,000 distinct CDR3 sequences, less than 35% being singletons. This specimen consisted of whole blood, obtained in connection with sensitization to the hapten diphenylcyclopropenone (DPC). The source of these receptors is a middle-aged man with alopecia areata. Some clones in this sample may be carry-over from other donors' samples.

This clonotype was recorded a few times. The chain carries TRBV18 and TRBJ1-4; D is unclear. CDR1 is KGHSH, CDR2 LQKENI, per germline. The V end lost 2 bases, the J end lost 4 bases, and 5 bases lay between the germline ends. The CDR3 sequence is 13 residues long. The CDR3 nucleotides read TGTGCCAGCTCACCAAATCTTAATGAAAAACTGTTTTTT. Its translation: CASSPNLNEKLFF. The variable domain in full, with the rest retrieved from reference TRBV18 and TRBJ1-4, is NAGVMQNPRHLVRRRGQEARLRCSPMKGHSHVYWYRQLPEEGLKFMVYLQKENIIDESGMPKERFSAEFPKEGPSILRIQQVVRGDSAAYFCASSPNLNEKLFFGSGTQLSVL.

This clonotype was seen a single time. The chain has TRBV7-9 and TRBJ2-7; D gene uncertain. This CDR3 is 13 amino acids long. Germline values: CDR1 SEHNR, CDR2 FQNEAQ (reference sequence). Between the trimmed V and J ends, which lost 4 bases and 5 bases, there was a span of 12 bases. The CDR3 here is CASSSDPLHEQYF. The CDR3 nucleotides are TGTGCCAGCAGCTCGGACCCTTTGCACGAGCAGTACTTC.

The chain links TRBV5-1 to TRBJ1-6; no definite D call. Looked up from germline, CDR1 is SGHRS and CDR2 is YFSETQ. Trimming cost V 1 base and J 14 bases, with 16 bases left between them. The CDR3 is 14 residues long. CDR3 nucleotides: TGCGCCAGCAGCTTGACTGGATTAAGTGGGTCCCTCCACTTT. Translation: CASSLTGLSGSLHF. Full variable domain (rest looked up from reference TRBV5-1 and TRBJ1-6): KAGVTQTPRYLIKTRGQQVTLSCSPISGHRSVSWYQQTPGQGLQFLFEYFSETQRNKGNFPGRFSGRQFSNSRSEMNVSTLELGDSALYLCASSLTGLSGSLHFGNGTRLTVT.

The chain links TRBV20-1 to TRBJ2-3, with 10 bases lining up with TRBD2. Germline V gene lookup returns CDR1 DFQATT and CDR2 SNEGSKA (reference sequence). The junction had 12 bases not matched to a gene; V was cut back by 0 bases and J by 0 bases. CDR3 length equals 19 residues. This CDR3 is CSARDRRTSGPASTDTQYF. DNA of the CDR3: TGCAGTGCTAGAGATAGAAGGACTAGCGGTCCGGCGAGCACAGATACGCAGTATTTT.

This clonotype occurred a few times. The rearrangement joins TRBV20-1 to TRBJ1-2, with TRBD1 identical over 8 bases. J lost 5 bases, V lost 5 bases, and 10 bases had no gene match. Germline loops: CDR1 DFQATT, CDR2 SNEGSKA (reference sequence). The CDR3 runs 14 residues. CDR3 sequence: CSALQTGVEYGYTF. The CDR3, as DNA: TGCAGTGCTTTACAGACAGGGGTGGAATATGGCTACACCTTC.

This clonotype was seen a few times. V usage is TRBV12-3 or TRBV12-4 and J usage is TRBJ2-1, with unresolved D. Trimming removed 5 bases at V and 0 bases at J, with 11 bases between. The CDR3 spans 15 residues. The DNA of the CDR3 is TGTGCCAGCAGTGTTACTCCGAGCTCCTACAATGAGCAGTTCTTC. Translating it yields CASSVTPSSYNEQFF.

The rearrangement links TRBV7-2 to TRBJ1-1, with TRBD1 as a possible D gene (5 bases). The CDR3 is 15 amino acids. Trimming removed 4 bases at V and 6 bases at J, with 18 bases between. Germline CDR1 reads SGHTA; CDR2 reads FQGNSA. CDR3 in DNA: TGTGCCAGCAGCTCCCACCCGGGACGAAGTGCTGAAGCTTTCTTT. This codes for CASSSHPGRSAEAFF.

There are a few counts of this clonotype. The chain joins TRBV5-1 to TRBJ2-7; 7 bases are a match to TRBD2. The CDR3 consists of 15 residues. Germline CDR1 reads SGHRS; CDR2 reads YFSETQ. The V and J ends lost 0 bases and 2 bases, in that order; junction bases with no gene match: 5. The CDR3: CASSLASSGTYEQYF. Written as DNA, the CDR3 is TGCGCCAGCAGCTTGGCTTCTAGCGGTACCTACGAGCAGTACTTC.